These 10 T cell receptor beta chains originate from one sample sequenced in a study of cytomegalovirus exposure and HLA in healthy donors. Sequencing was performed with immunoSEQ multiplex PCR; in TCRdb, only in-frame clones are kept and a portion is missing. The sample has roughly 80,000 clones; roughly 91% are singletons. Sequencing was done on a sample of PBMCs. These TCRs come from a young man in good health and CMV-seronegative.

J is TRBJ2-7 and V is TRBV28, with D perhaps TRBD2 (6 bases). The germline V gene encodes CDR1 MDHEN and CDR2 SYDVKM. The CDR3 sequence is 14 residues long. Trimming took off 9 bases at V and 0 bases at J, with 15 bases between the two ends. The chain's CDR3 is CASEGLESSYEQYF. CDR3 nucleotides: TGTGCCAGTGAGGGACTGGAGAGCTCCTACGAGCAGTACTTC.

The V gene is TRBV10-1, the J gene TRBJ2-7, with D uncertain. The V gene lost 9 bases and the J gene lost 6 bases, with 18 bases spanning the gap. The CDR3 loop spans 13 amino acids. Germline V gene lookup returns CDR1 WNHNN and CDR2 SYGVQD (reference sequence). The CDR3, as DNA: TGCGCCAGGGGCAGGCCCCCTGACGTCGAGCAGTACTTC. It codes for CARGRPPDVEQYF.

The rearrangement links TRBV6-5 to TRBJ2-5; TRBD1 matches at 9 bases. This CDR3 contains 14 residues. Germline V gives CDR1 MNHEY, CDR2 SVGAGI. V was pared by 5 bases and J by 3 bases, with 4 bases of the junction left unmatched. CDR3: CASSRRDREETQYF. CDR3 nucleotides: TGTGCCAGCAGTCGTCGGGACAGGGAAGAGACCCAGTACTTC.

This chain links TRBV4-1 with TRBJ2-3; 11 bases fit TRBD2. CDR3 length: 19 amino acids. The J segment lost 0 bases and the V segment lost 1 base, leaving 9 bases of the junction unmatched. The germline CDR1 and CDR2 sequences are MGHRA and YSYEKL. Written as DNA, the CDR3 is TGCGCCAGCAGCCAAGGAACTAGCGGGGGTTTTACTAGCACAGATACGCAGTATTTT. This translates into CASSQGTSGGFTSTDTQYF.

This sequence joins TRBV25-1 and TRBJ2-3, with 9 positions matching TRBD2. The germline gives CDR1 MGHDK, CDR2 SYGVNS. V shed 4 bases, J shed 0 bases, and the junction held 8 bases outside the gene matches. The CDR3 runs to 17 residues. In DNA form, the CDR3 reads TGTGCCAGCAGTGGACGACTAGCGGCAAAAAGCACAGATACGCAGTATTTT. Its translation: CASSGRLAAKSTDTQYF.

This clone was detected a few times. The CDR3, as DNA: TGTGCCATCAGTGAACTAGCGGGAAATGAGCAGTTCTTC. Residues: CAISELAGNEQFF. This chain connects TRBV10-3 to TRBJ2-1, with 10 bases that match TRBD2. The CDR3 loop spans 13 amino acids. Germline lookup yields CDR1 ENHRY and CDR2 SYGVKD. After removal of 3 bases from V and 7 bases from J, the junction contained 0 bases not matched to a gene.

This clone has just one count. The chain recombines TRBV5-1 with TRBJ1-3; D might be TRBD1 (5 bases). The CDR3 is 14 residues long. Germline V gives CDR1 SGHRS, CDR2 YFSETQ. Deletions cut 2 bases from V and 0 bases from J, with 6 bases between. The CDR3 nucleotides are TGCGCCAGCAGCTTAGGGGACTCTGGAAACACCATATATTTT. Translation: CASSLGDSGNTIYF.

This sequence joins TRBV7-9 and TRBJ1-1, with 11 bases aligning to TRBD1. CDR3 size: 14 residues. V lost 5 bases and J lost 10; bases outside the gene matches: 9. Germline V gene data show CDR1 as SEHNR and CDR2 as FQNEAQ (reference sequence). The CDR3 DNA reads TGTGCCAGCAGCGCAGGGACAGGGGGGGTCCGAGCTTTCTTT. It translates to CASSAGTGGVRAFF.

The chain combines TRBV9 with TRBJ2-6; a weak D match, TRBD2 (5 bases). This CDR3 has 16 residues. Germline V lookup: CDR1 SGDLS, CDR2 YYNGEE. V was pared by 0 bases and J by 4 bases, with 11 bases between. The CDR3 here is CASSVGGPRGANVLTF. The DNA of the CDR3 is TGTGCCAGCAGCGTAGGCGGGCCGAGGGGGGCCAACGTCCTGACTTTC.

CDR3 bases: TGCGCCAGCACTCCAGATACGCAGTATTTT. Encoded protein: CASTPDTQYF. The V gene is TRBV23-1, the J gene TRBJ2-3; no definite D call. TRBV23-1 belongs to the ORF category, with a function that is uncertain. The V end lost 7 bases, the J end lost 4 bases, and 3 bases lay between the germline ends. The CDR3 consists of 10 residues.